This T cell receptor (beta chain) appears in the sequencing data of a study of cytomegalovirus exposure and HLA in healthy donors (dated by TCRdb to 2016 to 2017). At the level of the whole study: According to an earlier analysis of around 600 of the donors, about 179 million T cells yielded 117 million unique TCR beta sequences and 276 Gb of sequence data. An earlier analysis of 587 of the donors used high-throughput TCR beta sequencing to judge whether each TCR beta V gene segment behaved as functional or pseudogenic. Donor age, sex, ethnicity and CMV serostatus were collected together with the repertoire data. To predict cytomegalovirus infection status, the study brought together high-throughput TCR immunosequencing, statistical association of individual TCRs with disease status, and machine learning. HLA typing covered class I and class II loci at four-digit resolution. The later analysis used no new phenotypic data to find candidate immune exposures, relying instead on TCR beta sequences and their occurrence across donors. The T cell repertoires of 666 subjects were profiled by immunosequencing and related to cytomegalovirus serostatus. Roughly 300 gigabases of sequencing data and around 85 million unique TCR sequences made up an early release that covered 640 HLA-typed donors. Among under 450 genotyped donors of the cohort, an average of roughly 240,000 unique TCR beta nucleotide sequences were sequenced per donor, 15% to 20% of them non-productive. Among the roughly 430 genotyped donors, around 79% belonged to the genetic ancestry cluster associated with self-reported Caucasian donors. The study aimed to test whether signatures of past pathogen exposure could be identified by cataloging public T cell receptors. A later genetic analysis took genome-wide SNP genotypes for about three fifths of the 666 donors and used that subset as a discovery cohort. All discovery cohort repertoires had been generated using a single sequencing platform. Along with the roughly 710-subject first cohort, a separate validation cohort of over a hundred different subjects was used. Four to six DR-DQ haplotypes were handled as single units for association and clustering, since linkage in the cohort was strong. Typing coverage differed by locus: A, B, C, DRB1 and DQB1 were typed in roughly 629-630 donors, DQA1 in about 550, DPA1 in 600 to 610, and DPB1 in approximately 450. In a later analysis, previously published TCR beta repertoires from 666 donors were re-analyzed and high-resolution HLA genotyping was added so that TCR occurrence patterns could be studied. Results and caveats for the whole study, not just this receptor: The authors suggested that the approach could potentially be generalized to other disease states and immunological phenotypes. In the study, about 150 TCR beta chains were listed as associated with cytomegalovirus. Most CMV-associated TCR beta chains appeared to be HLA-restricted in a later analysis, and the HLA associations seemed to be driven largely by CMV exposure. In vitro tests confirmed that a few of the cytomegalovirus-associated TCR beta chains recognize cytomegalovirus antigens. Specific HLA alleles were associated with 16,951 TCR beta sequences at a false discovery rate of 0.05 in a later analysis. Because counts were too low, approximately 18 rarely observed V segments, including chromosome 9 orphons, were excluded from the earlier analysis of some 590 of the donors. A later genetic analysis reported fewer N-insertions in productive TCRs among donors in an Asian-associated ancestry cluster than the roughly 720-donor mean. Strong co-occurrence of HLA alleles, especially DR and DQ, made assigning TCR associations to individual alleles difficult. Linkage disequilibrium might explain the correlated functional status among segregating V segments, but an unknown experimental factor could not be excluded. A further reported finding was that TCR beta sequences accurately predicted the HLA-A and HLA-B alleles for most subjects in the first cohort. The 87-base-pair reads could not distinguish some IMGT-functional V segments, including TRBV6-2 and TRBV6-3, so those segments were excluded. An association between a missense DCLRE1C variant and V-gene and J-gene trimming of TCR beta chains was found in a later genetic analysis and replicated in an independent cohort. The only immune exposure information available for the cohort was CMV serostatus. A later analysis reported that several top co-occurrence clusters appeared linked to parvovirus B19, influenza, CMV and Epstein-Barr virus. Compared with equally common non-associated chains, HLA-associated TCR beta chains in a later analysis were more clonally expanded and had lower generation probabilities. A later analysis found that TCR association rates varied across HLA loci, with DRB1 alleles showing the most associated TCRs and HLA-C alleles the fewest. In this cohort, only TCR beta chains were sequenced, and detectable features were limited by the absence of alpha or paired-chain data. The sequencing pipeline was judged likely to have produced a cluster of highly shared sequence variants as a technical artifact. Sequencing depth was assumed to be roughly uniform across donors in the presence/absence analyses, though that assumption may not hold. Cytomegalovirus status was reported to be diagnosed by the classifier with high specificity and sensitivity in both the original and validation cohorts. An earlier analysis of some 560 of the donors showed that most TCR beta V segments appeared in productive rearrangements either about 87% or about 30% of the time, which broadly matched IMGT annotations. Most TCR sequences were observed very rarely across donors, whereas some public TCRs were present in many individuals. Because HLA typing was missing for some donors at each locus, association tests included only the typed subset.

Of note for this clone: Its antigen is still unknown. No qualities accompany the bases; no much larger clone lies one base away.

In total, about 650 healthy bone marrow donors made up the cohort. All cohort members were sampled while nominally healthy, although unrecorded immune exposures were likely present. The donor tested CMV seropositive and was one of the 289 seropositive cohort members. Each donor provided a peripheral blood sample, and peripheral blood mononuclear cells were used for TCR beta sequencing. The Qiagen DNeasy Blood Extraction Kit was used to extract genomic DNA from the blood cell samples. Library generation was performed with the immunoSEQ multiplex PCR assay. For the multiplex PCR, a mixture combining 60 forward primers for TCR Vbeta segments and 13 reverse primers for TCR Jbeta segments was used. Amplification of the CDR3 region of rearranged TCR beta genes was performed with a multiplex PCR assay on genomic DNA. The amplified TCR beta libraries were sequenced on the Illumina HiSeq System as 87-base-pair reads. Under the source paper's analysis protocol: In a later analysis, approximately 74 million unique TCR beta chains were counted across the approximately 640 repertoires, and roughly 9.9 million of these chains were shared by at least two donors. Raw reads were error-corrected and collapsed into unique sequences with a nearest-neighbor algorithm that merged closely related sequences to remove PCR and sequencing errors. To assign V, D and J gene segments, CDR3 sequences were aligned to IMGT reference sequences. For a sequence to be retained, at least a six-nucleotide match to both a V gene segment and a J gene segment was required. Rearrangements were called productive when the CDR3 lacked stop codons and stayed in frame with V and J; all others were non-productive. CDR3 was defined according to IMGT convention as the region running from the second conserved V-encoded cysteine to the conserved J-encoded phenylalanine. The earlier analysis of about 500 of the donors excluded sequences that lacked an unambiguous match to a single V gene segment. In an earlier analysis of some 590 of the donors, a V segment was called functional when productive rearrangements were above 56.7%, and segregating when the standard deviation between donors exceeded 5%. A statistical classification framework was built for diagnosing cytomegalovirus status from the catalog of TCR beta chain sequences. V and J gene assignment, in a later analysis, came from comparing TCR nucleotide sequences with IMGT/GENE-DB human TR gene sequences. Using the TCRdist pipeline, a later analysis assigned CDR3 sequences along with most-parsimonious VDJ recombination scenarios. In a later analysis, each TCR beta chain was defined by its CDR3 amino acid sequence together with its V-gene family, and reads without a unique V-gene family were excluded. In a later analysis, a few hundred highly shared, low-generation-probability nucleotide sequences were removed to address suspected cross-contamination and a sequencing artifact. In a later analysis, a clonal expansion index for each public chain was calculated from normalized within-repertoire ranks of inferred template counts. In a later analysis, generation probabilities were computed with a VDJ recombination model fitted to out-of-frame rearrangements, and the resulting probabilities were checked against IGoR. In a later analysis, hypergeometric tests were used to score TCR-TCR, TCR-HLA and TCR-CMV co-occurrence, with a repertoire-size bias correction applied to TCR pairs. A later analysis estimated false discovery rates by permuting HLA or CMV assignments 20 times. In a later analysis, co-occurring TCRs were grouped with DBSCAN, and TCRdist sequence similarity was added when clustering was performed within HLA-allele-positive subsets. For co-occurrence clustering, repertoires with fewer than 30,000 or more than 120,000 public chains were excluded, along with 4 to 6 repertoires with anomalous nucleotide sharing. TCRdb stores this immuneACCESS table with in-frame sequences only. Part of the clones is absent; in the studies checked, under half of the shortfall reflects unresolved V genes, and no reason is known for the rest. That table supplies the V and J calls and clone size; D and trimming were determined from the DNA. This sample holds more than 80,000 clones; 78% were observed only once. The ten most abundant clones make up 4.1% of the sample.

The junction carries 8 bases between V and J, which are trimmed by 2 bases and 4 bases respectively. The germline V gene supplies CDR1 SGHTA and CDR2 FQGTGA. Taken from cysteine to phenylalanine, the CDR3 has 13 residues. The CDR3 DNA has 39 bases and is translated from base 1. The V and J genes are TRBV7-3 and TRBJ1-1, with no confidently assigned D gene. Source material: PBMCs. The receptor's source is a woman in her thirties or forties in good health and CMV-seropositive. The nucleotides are TGTGCCAGCAGCTTATCCCCGGGCACTGAAGCTTTCTTT. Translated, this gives CASSLSPGTEAFF.